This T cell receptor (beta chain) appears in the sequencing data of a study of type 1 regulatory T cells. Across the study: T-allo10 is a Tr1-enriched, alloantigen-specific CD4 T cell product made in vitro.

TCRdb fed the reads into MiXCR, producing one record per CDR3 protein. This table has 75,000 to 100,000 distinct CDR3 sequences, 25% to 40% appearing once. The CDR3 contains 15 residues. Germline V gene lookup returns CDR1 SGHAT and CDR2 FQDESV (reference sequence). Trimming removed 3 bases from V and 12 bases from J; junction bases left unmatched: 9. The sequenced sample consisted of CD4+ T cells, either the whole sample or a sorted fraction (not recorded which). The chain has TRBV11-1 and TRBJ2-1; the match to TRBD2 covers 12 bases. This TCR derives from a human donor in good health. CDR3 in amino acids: CASSLLVAGLAGQFF. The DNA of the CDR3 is TGTGCCAGCAGCTTGCTCGTAGCGGGACTAGCGGGGCAGTTCTTC.